The rows below give T cell receptor beta chains drawn from one sample of a study of T cells in Graves' hyperthyroidism and ophthalmopathy. Using its own MiXCR run on the multiplex PCR reads, TCRdb lists one record per CDR3 protein. In the table there are about 640,000 distinct CDR3 sequences, 20% to 25% of which are singletons. Input material: blood. The receptors originated from a man aged 30-40 years with Graves' ophthalmopathy. Both conserved end residues are part of each CDR3.

j_call v_call cdr3_aa
TRBJ2-1 TRBV6-1 CASSLDNNEQFF
TRBJ2-7 TRBV20-1 CSAPSKRERYEQYF
TRBJ1-4 TRBV5-1 CASSERGSSPTEKLFF
TRBJ2-7 TRBV5-1 CASSSLGPEYEQYF
TRBJ1-1 TRBV3-1 CASSQYLIGTEAFF
TRBJ1-2 TRBV12-3/TRBV12-4 CASSSDGHLRGYTF
TRBJ1-5 TRBV28 CATGGGTVSNQPQHF
TRBJ2-7 TRBV7-9 CASSPWTDSYEQYF
TRBJ2-7 TRBV7-2 CASRGWGAGVHEQYF
TRBJ2-3 TRBV27 CASSLARGKGTDTQYF
TRBJ2-5 TRBV18 CASSPSLSDRETQYF
TRBJ2-7 TRBV28 CASSLNRASYEQYF
TRBJ1-2 TRBV28 CASSLNWDLSYGYTF
TRBJ2-5 TRBV6-1 CASSVLGAEETQYF
TRBJ2-1 TRBV5-1 CASSPVVGSAGGRAYNEQFF
TRBJ1-2 TRBV12-3/TRBV12-4 CASSLQGAKGYTF
TRBJ2-7 TRBV7-9 CASSLNSYEQYF
TRBJ2-7 TRBV2 CASMWDEQYF
TRBJ2-3 TRBV7-8 CASSSLGNTQYF
TRBJ1-4 TRBV20-1 CSARDRLGEKLFF
TRBJ2-7 TRBV11-2 CASSTDRVISSEQYF
TRBJ1-5 TRBV28 CASSFSDRGGQPQHF
TRBJ1-1 TRBV16 CASSHEGSLREAFF
TRBJ2-7 TRBV6-2/TRBV6-3 CASIGLGGFGEQYF
TRBJ2-7 TRBV20-1 CSARGGDSYEQYF
TRBJ1-2 TRBV7-2 CASSLGGGARSYGYTF
TRBJ2-1 TRBV7-3 CASSFGTSGGDEQFF
TRBJ2-1 TRBV24-1 CATRSLAVDSYNEQFF
TRBJ1-1 TRBV29-1 CSVHPARTGIGLSEAFF
TRBJ2-2 TRBV11-1 CASSLRTSRSYTGELFF
TRBJ2-2 TRBV6-1 CASSELENTGELFF
TRBJ2-1 TRBV18 CASSPRDRGSRNEQFF
TRBJ2-7 TRBV13 CASSLGTRSYEQYF
TRBJ1-5 TRBV28 CASRNPGMSNQPQHF
TRBJ2-5 TRBV29-1 CSVETGLRETQYF
TRBJ2-5 TRBV14 CASSQWGLAEETQYF
TRBJ2-5 TRBV27 CASSLLPPGHKLLAGDETQYF
TRBJ2-5 TRBV3-1 CASSYSGSRQETQYF
TRBJ2-1 TRBV5-1 CASSSPNSGGGGNEQFF
TRBJ2-7 TRBV6-1 CASSRLAGSSEQYF
TRBJ2-7 TRBV19 CASSNRMSSYEQYF
TRBJ2-1 TRBV11-2 CASSSKAGGPYNEQFF
TRBJ2-1 TRBV5-6 CASSFLGHNEQFF
TRBJ1-5 TRBV20-1 CSARVGAYSNQPQHF
TRBJ2-1 TRBV29-1 CSGTDNWDEQFF
TRBJ1-2 TRBV28 CASSRGDADGYTF
TRBJ2-3 TRBV27 CASSLLATNGRGTDTQYF
TRBJ2-1 TRBV27 CASSWGQGYNEQFF
TRBJ2-5 TRBV3-1 CASSPIAGGETQYF
TRBJ1-1 TRBV19 CASSPATTNTEAFF
TRBJ1-5 TRBV6-2/TRBV6-3 CASSYGRNNQPQHF
TRBJ2-5 TRBV20-1 CSARDHRSRSWQETQYF
TRBJ2-7 TRBV7-9 CASSDRDRPYEQYF